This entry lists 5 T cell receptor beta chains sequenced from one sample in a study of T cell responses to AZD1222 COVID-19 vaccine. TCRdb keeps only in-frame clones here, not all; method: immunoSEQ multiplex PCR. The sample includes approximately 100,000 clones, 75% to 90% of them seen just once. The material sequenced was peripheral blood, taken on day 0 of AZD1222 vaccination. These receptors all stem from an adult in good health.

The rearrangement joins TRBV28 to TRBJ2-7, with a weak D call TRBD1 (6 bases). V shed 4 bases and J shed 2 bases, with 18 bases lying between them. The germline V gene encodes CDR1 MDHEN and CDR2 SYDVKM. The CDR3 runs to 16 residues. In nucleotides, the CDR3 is TGTGCCAGCAGTTCGGTCAGGGGATCGACCACCTACGAGCAGTACTTC. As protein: CASSSVRGSTTYEQYF. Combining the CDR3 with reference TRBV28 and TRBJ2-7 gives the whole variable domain DVKVTQSSRYLVKRTGEKVFLECVQDMDHENMFWYRQDPGLGLRLIYFSYDVKMKEKGDIPEGYSVSREKKERFSLILESASTNQTSMYLCASSSVRGSTTYEQYFGPGTRLTVT.

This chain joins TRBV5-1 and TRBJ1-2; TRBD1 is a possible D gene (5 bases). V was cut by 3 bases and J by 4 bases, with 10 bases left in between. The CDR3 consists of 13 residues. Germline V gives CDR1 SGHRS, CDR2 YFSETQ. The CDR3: CASSYQGSYGYTF. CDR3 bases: TGCGCCAGCAGCTACCAGGGCTCCTATGGCTACACCTTC. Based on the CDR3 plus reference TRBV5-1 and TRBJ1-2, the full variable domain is KAGVTQTPRYLIKTRGQQVTLSCSPISGHRSVSWYQQTPGQGLQFLFEYFSETQRNKGNFPGRFSGRQFSNSRSEMNVSTLELGDSALYLCASSYQGSYGYTFGSGTRLTVV.

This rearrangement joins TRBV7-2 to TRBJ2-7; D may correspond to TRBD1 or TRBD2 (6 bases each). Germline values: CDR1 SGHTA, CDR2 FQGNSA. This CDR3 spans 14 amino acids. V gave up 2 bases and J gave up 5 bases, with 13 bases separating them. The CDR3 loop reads CASSLRWGAHEQYF. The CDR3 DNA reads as TGTGCCAGCAGCTTAAGGTGGGGGGCCCACGAGCAGTACTTC.

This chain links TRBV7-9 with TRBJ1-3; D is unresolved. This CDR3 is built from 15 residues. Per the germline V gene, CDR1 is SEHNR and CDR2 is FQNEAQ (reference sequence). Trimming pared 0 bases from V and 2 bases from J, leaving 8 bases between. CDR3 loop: CASSLAVVPGNTIYF. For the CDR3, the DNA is TGTGCCAGCAGCTTAGCGGTGGTACCTGGAAACACCATATATTTT.

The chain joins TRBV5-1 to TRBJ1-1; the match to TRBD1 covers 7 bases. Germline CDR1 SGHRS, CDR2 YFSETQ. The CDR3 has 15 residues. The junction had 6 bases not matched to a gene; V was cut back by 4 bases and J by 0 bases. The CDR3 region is CASSIEQGMNTEAFF. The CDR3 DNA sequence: TGCGCCAGCAGCATAGAACAGGGGATGAACACTGAAGCTTTCTTT.